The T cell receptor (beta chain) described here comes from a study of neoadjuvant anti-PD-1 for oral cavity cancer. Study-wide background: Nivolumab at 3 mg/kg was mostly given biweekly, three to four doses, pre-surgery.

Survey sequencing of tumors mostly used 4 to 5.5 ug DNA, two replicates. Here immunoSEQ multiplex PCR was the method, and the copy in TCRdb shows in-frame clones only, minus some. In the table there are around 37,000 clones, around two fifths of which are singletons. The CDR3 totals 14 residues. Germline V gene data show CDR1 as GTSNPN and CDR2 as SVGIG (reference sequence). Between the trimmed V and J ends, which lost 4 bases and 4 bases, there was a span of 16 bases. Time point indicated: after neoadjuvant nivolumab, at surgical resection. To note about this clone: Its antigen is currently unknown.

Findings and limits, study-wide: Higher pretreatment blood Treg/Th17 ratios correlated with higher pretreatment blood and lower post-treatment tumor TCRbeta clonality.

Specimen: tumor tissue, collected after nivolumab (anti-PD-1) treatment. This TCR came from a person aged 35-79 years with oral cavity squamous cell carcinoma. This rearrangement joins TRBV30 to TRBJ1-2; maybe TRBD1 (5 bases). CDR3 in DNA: TGTGCCTGGAAGAGTCCGTGGGACGGCTATGGCTACACCTTC. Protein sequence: CAWKSPWDGYGYTF.